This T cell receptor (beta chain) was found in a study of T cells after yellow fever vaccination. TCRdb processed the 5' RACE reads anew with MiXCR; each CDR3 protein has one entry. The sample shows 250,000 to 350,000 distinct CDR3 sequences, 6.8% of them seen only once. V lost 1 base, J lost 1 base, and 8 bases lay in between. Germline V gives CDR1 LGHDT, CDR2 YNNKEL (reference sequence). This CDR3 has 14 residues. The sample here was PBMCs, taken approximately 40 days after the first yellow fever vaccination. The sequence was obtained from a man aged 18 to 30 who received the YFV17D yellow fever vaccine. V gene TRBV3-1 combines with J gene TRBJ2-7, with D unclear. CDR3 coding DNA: TGTGCCAGCAGCCAAGGGGCTTATTCCTACGAGCAGTACTTC. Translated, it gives CASSQGAYSYEQYF.